This TCR beta chain was retrieved from a study of T cell changes during pregnancy in multiple sclerosis. Measured with immunoSEQ multiplex PCR; TCRdb has only the in-frame clones, and not every one. The sample holds about 110,000 clones, approximately 90% seen once. The CDR3 loop spans 16 amino acids. Trimming left V 0 bases short and J 0 bases short, with 12 bases between. Germline V gene data show CDR1 as SGHNT and CDR2 as YYREEE (reference sequence). Sequences were derived from peripheral blood, sampled after pregnancy. The clonotype was recovered from a female donor with multiple sclerosis, enrolled in a pregnancy study. V gene TRBV5-4 combines with J gene TRBJ1-1; D may be TRBD1 (5 bases). The CDR3 region is CASSLEGRGMNTEAFF. DNA for the CDR3: TGTGCCAGCAGCTTGGAGGGGAGGGGAATGAACACTGAAGCTTTCTTT.